This entry is about one T cell receptor beta chain. This sample is drawn from a study of blood T cell repertoires in COVID-19. In the study overall: The analysed material was cDNA or gDNA that came from T cells, B-cell-depleted T cells, or PBMCs.

Clones were sequenced by immunoSEQ multiplex PCR, and TCRdb holds only the in-frame ones, with some missing. This table has tens of thousands of clones, approximately 82% appearing once. Germline loops: CDR1 SGDLS, CDR2 YYNGEE. Trimming removed 2 bases from V and 3 bases from J; junction bases left unmatched: 7. This CDR3 spans 15 amino acids. The sequence was obtained from a man in his 60s with acute or convalescent COVID-19. Sequencing was performed on peripheral blood. This chain links TRBV9 with TRBJ1-1, with 7 bases aligning to TRBD1. DNA of the CDR3: TGTGCCAGCAGCGTCGAGGGGGCGCAGGACACTGAAGCTTTCTTT. It specifies CASSVEGAQDTEAFF.